The T cell receptor (beta chain) described here comes from a study of T cell changes during pregnancy in multiple sclerosis. TCRdb's table, derived via immunoSEQ multiplex PCR, lists solely in-frame clones and lacks some. The profile shows around 110,000 clones, 85% to 95% of them singletons. The specimen comprised peripheral blood, sampled after pregnancy. The sequence was obtained from a female donor with multiple sclerosis, enrolled in a pregnancy study.

CDR3 protein: CASSPVAGKREQYF. The DNA for the CDR3 is TGTGCCAGCAGCCCTGTAGCGGGAAAGCGTGAGCAGTACTTC. The V and J genes are TRBV7-2 and TRBJ2-7; 8 bases are a match to TRBD2. Germline trimming cut 5 bases from V and 7 bases from J; bases unmatched to any gene: 10. Germline assignment: CDR1 SGHTA and CDR2 FQGNSA. The CDR3 contains 14 residues.